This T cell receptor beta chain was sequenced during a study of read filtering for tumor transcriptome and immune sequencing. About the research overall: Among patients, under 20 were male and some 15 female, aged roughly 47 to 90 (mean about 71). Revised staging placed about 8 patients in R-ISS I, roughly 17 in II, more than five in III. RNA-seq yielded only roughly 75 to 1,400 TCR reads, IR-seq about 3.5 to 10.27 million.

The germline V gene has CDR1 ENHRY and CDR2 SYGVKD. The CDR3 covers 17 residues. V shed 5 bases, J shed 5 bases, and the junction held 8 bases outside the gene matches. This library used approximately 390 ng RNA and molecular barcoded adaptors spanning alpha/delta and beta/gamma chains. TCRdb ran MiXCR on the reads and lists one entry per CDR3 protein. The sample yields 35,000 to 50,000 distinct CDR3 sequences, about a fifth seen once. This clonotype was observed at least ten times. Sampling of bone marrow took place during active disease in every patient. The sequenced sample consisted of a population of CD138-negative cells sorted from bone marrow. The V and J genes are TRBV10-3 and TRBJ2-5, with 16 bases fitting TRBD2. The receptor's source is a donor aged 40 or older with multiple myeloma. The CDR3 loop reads CAISSGTSGRAMETQYF. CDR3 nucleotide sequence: TGTGCCATCAGTTCCGGGACTAGCGGGAGGGCCATGGAGACCCAGTACTTC.